Listed below are T cell receptor beta chains from one sample, sequenced in a study of vaccination and CD4 T cells after COVID-19. For these receptors, no antigen is known. TCRdb re-derived calls from the PCR reads in MiXCR, one entry per CDR3 protein. In the table there are about 25,000 distinct CDR3 sequences, 35% to 55% of which are singletons. Sequencing was performed on CD4+ T cells from blood, cultured in vitro, taken about 7 months after SARS-CoV-2 vaccination. The source is a human donor who had recovered from COVID-19. Each CDR3 is given with its conserved first and last residue. The D gene is left open where the match is weak. Clone size is stated in some rows and not others, as once, few, many or a class when expanded.

few	TRBV10-3	12	-	TRBJ2-1	CAIREGRNEQFF	TGTGCCATCAGGGAGGGCCGGAATGAGCAGTTCTTC
medium-sized	TRBV15	15	-	TRBJ1-5	CATSRGDLLNQPQHF	TGTGCCACCAGCAGAGGGGACTTACTCAATCAGCCCCAGCATTTT
-	TRBV10-3	16	TRBD2	TRBJ2-1	CAISDSSGRAADEQFF	TGTGCCATCAGTGACTCAAGCGGGAGGGCCGCGGATGAGCAGTTCTTC
few	TRBV20-1	15	-	TRBJ1-1	CSATGSMTANTEAFF	TGCAGTGCAACCGGGTCCATGACAGCGAACACTGAAGCTTTCTTT
few	TRBV19	15	TRBD2	TRBJ2-7	CASSSGLAILHEQYF	TGTGCCAGTAGTTCGGGACTAGCGATCCTGCACGAGCAGTACTTC
-	TRBV28	16	-	TRBJ2-7	CASSLYSLGGAYEQYF	TGTGCCAGCAGTTTATATTCCCTCGGGGGAGCCTACGAGCAGTACTTC
few	TRBV6-2/TRBV6-3	16	TRBD2	TRBJ2-5	CASSKSSGSGRETQYF	TGTGCCAGCAGCAAATCCAGCGGGAGTGGCCGAGAGACCCAGTACTTC
-	TRBV20-1	13	TRBD1	TRBJ2-7	CSAVQGASYEQYF	TGCAGTGCGGTGCAGGGGGCGTCCTACGAGCAGTACTTC
-	TRBV20-1	13	-	TRBJ1-1	CSASYRSDTEAFF	TGCAGTGCTAGCTACAGATCGGACACTGAAGCTTTCTTT
few	TRBV7-9	14	TRBD1	TRBJ1-2	CASSSGQGGYGYTF	TGTGCCAGCAGCTCAGGACAGGGGGGGTATGGCTACACCTTC
few	TRBV21-1	14	-	TRBJ2-5	CASYEQCPQETQYF	TGTGCCAGCTATGAACAGTGCCCCCAAGAGACCCAGTACTTC
-	TRBV6-1	16	TRBD1	TRBJ1-6	CASSNPPGTDNSPLHF	TGTGCCAGCAGTAACCCTCCCGGGACAGATAATTCACCCCTCCACTTT
-	TRBV19	18	-	TRBJ2-5	CASTSRSPIPSLYETQYF	TGTGCCAGTACTTCTCGAAGTCCGATACCTTCTCTTTACGAGACCCAGTACTTC
-	TRBV7-9	14	-	TRBJ2-3	CASSLGRTTDTQYF	TGTGCCAGCAGCTTAGGCCGAACCACAGATACGCAGTATTTT
few	TRBV20-1	15	TRBD1	TRBJ1-2	CSATLLSTGDYGYTF	TGCAGTGCGACCCTCCTATCGACAGGGGACTACGGCTACACCTTC
-	TRBV6-1	14	-	TRBJ1-5	CASRGGINNQPQHF	TGTGCCAGCCGGGGGGGCATAAACAATCAGCCCCAGCATTTT
-	TRBV4-1	15	-	TRBJ2-5	CASSQDVQIQETQYF	TGCGCCAGCAGCCAAGATGTCCAGATCCAAGAGACCCAGTACTTC
-	TRBV11-2	15	TRBD2	TRBJ2-7	CASSLRLLAGAEQYF	TGTGCCAGCAGCCTACGCTTGCTAGCGGGAGCCGAGCAGTACTTC
-	TRBV5-4	12	-	TRBJ2-3	CASSLVADTQYF	TGTGCCAGCAGCTTGGTGGCAGATACGCAGTATTTT
-	TRBV28	16	TRBD1	TRBJ1-2	CASTPEPGQQYYGYTF	TGTGCCAGCACTCCAGAACCGGGACAGCAATACTATGGCTACACCTTC
few	TRBV2	14	-	TRBJ1-5	CASSDVLSNQPQHF	TGTGCCAGCAGTGACGTCCTTAGCAATCAGCCCCAGCATTTT
medium-sized	TRBV20-1	13	TRBD1	TRBJ1-5	CSAKGQGYQPQHF	TGCAGTGCCAAGGGACAGGGGTATCAGCCCCAGCATTTT
-	TRBV2	14	TRBD1	TRBJ1-2	CASSEVRGRYGYTF	TGTGCCAGCAGTGAAGTCAGGGGGCGTTATGGCTACACCTTC
once	TRBV6-2/TRBV6-3	14	-	TRBJ1-2	CASSYQGIRSGYTF	TGTGCCAGCAGTTACCAGGGTATACGGTCCGGCTACACCTTC
-	TRBV6-2/TRBV6-3	16	TRBD2	TRBJ2-6	CATPTSGTSGANVLTF	TGTGCCACCCCGACTAGCGGCACTTCCGGGGCCAACGTCCTGACTTTC
-	TRBV18	16	TRBD1	TRBJ1-5	CASSPGTGVNNQPQHF	TGTGCCAGCTCACCGGGGACAGGGGTGAACAATCAGCCCCAGCATTTT
-	TRBV7-6	18	TRBD2	TRBJ2-1	CASSNVLAGGASYNEQFF	TGTGCCAGCAGCAACGTACTAGCGGGAGGCGCTTCCTACAATGAGCAGTTCTTC
-	TRBV7-2	14	-	TRBJ2-1	CASSLVREYGEQFF	TGTGCCAGCAGCTTAGTCCGAGAGTACGGTGAGCAGTTCTTC
few	TRBV10-2	11	-	TRBJ2-3	CASIAAREQYF	TGCGCCAGCATAGCGGCCAGGGAGCAGTATTTT
once	TRBV2	14	TRBD2	TRBJ2-7	CASSAGLRSYEQYF	TGTGCCAGCAGTGCGGGACTAAGGTCCTACGAGCAGTACTTC
-	TRBV20-1	12	-	TRBJ1-1	CSAPTQTSEAFF	TGCAGTGCCCCTACCCAGACATCTGAAGCTTTCTTT
few	TRBV20-1	16	TRBD1	TRBJ2-7	CSARDARQGLGYEQYF	TGCAGTGCTAGAGACGCGCGACAGGGCCTGGGTTACGAGCAGTACTTC
-	TRBV20-1	19	TRBD2	TRBJ2-5	CSARHDLGLAGGLAETQYF	TGCAGTGCTAGACATGACCTCGGACTAGCGGGAGGTTTGGCAGAGACCCAGTACTTC
-	TRBV7-7	16	TRBD2	TRBJ2-1	CASSRGGVADYNEQFF	TGTGCTAGCAGCCGGGGGGGGGTAGCGGACTACAATGAGCAGTTCTTC
-	TRBV19	13	-	TRBJ1-5	CASTEDSNQPQHF	TGTGCCAGTACAGAAGATAGCAATCAGCCCCAGCATTTT
few	TRBV23-1	12	-	TRBJ2-5	CASSQEGKTQYF	TGCGCCAGCAGTCAAGAGGGGAAGACCCAGTACTTC